This TCR beta chain was captured in a study of cytomegalovirus exposure and HLA in healthy donors. 13 Jbeta primers and 60 Vbeta primers were used for the PCR. The data were produced by immunoSEQ multiplex PCR, yet TCRdb's version contains in-frame clones alone and is incomplete. The table shows roughly 63,000 clones, with more than 70% occurring only once. As concerns this clone: The target antigen is unknown.

The study, taken as a whole, reports: Among TCR beta chains, those listed as cytomegalovirus-associated numbered 164. With further analysis later on, most CMV-associated TCR beta chains appeared HLA-restricted. A later analysis showed that HLA-associated TCR beta chains had undergone more clonal expansion than equally common others. Associated with HLA alleles at 0.05 false discovery rate in a later analysis were 16,951 TCR beta sequences.

The CDR3 extends over 14 amino acids. Germline V CDR1 and CDR2: MNHNS, SASEGT. V was clipped by 2 bases and J by 7 bases, with 14 bases between them. The chain has TRBV6-1 and TRBJ1-2; TRBD1 might be the D (5 bases). This TCR was sampled from a woman between 40 and 55 years old in good health and CMV-seropositive. Material for sequencing was PBMCs. The CDR3 bases are TGTGCCAGCAGTGAAAATCGACAGTTTGGTGGCTACACCTTC. Protein sequence: CASSENRQFGGYTF.